Listed below are T cell receptor beta chains from one sample, sequenced in a study of blood T cell repertoires in COVID-19. Clones were sequenced by immunoSEQ multiplex PCR, and TCRdb holds only the in-frame ones, with some missing. Here the sample spans some 150,000 clones, less than 90% being singletons. Sequenced material: peripheral blood. These receptors all stem from a woman aged 70 to 79 with acute or convalescent COVID-19. CDR3s leave out the opening cysteine and the closing phenylalanine or tryptophan. The D gene is left open where the match is weak.

cdr3_length j_call v_call d_call cdr3_aa
12 TRBJ1-3 TRBV10-3 NA AISSSGSGNTIY
12 TRBJ1-1 TRBV9 NA ASSPGGRGTEAF
16 TRBJ2-7 TRBV30 TRBD1 AWSVGSLVTGGANSQY
12 TRBJ1-1 TRBV6-4 TRBD1 ASINRGGRTEAF
13 TRBJ1-2 TRBV9 TRBD1 ASSQGTGPNYGYT
12 TRBJ2-3 TRBV28 TRBD2 ASKSGGAADTQY
14 TRBJ1-1 TRBV19 TRBD1 ASSMVTGQGNTEAF
12 TRBJ1-2 TRBV4-1 TRBD1 ASSPTGDRYGYT
13 TRBJ1-6 TRBV3-1/TRBV3-2 TRBD1 ASSLWTGVNSPLH
12 TRBJ2-5 TRBV7-7 NA ASSPGTAQETQY
12 TRBJ2-3 TRBV7-6 TRBD1 ASSSRQGADTQY
11 TRBJ2-7 TRBV30 TRBD1 AWDRVSSYEQY
14 TRBJ1-1 TRBV5-1 TRBD1 ASSLRTGGGFTEAF
12 TRBJ1-2 TRBV11-2 NA ASSPPGQRYGYT
15 TRBJ2-3 TRBV9 TRBD2 ASSATSGGLFTDTQY
12 TRBJ1-5 TRBV27 TRBD1 ASSSYRGHQPQH
14 TRBJ2-1 TRBV24-1 NA ATSDWALGEHNEQF
13 TRBJ2-1 TRBV19 TRBD2 ASKGGGGYYNEQF
14 TRBJ2-6 TRBV6-2/TRBV6-3 TRBD1 ASSTPTGAGANVLT
13 TRBJ1-4 TRBV18 NA ASSIVTATNEKLF
10 TRBJ1-3 TRBV11-2 NA ASSSEENTIY
12 TRBJ1-6 TRBV6-1 NA ASSEAGVNSPLH
13 TRBJ1-1 TRBV27 NA ASRRDGTLNTEAF
13 TRBJ1-1 TRBV14 TRBD1 ASSRTGVFNTEAF
13 TRBJ2-2 TRBV7-9 TRBD1 ASSEGQGAIGELF
14 TRBJ2-1 TRBV5-1 NA ASSPDRPATYNEQF
13 TRBJ1-5 TRBV6-5 TRBD1 ASGDRNSLNQPQH
10 TRBJ2-3 TRBV30 TRBD2 AWSRGVDTQY
7 TRBJ2-1 TRBV28 TRBD2 AIGTRLF
10 TRBJ1-4 TRBV6-1 TRBD1 ASSDGTGSLF
15 TRBJ1-2 TRBV5-6 NA ASSLLNRVDPQWGYT
11 TRBJ1-1 TRBV11-1 NA ASSLPGVSEAF